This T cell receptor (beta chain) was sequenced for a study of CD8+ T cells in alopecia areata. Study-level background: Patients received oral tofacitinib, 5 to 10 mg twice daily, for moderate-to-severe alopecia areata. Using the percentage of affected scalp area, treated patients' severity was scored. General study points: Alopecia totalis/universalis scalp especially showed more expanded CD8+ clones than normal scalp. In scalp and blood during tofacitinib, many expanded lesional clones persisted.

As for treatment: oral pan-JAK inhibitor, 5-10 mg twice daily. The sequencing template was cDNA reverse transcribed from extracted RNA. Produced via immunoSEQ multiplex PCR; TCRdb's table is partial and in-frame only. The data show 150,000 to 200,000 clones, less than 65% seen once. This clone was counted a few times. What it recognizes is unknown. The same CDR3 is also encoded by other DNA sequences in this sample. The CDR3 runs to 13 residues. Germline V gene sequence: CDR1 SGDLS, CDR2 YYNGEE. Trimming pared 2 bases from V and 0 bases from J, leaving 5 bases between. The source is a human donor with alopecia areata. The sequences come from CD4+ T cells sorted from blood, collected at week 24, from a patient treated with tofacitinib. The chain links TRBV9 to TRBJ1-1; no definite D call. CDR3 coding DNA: TGTGCCAGCAGCGTGGCCTTGAACACTGAAGCTTTCTTT. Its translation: CASSVALNTEAFF.